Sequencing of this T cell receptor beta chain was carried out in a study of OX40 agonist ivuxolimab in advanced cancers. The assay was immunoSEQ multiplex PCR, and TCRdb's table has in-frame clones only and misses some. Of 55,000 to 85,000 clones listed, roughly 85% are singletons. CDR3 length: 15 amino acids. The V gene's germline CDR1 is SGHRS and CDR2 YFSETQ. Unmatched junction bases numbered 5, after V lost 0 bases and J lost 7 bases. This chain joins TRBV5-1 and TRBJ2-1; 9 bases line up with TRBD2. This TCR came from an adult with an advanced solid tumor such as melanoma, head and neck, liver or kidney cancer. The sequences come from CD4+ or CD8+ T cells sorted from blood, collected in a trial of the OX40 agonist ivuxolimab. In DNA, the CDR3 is TGCGCCAGCAGCTTGGGGAGGAGCGGGGGGAATGAGCAGTTCTTC. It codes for CASSLGRSGGNEQFF.